The sequence of this T cell receptor beta chain was determined in a study of T-cell reconstitution after alpha-beta-depleted transplantation in children. This clonotype was detected many times. The antigen is undetermined. The TCRbeta library was prepared with unique molecular identifiers. One entry per CDR3 protein results from TCRdb running MiXCR on the PCR reads. The sample carries 190,000 or so distinct CDR3 sequences, 6.3% recorded once. Overall study results and limits: High day-60 TCRbeta diversity in some patients came from surviving recipient T cells and thymic progenitors. By about two months after transplant, alpha-beta T cells reportedly arose from several hundred graft clones that had expanded. Counts and diversity of T cells one year after transplant came mostly from newly produced T cells.

This sequence originates from a girl less than two years old with combined immunodeficiency, due to receive a stem cell transplant. This sample comprised PBMCs, obtained before TCRalphabeta/CD19-depleted stem cell transplant.

The chain's CDR3 is CASSTRDRWQEAFF. The CDR3 DNA reads as TGTGCCAGCAGCACCCGGGACCGTTGGCAGGAAGCTTTCTTT. The rearrangement joins TRBV7-9 to TRBJ1-1; D might be TRBD1 (5 bases). Per the germline V gene, CDR1 is SEHNR and CDR2 is FQNEAQ (reference sequence). This CDR3 comprises 14 residues. The V end lost 5 bases, the J end lost 8 bases, and 18 bases lay between the germline ends.